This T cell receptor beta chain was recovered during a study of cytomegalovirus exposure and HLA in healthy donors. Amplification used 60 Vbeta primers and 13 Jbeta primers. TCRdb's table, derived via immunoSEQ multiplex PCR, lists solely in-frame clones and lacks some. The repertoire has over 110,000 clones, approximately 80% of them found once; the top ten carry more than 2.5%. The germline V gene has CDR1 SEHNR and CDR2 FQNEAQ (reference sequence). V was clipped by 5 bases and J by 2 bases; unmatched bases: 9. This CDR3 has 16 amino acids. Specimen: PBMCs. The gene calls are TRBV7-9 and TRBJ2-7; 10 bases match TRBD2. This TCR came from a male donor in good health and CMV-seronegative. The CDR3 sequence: CASSTISGRAPYEQYF. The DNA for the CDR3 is TGTGCCAGCAGCACTATAAGCGGGAGGGCCCCCTACGAGCAGTACTTC. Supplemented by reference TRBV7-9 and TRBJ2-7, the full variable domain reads DTGVSQNPRHKITKRGQNVTFRCDPISEHNRLYWYRQTLGQGPEFLTYFQNEAQLEKSRLLSDRFSAERPKGSFSTLEIQRTEQGDSAMYLCASSTISGRAPYEQYFGPGTRLTVT.